This T cell receptor (beta chain) is drawn from a study of identical twins. One entry per CDR3 protein results from TCRdb running MiXCR on the 5' RACE reads. This sample has 400,000 to 550,000 distinct CDR3 sequences; 24% occur once, and the top ten carry approximately 2.9%. V gave up 11 bases and J gave up 8 bases; unmatched junction bases: 13. Germline values: CDR1 MNHEY, CDR2 SVGEGT. This CDR3 has 14 amino acids. A further study also used this sample, focusing on T cells expressing NK-cell markers. As that study records: Similarly, these clonotypes led the CD3+CD56-NKG2C+ fraction as well in several donors.

The clonotype originates from a woman younger than 30 in good health. Sequenced material: CD4+ T cells sorted from blood. The chain recombines TRBV6-2 or TRBV6-3 with TRBJ2-1, with 9 bases identical to TRBD2. The DNA for the CDR3 is TGTGCCGGCTCCCTTGCGGGAGGGTCTGATGAGCAGTTCTTC. Amino acid sequence: CAGSLAGGSDEQFF.